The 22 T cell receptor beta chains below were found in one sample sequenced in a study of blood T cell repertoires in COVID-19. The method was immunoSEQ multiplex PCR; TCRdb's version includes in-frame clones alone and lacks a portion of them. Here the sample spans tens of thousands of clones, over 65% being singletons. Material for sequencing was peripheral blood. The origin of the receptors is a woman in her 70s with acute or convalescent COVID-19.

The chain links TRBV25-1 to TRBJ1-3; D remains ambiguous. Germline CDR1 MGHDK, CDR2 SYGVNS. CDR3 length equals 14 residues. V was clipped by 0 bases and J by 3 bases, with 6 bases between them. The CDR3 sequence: CASSEYISGNTIYF. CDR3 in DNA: TGTGCCAGCAGTGAATATATCAGTGGAAACACCATATATTTT.

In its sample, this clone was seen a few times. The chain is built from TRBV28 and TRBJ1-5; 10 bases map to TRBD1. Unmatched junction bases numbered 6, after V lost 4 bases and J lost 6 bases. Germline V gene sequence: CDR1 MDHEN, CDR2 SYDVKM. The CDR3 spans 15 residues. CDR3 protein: CASSSTGTGVQPQHF. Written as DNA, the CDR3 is TGTGCCAGCAGTTCTACTGGGACAGGGGTTCAGCCCCAGCATTTT.

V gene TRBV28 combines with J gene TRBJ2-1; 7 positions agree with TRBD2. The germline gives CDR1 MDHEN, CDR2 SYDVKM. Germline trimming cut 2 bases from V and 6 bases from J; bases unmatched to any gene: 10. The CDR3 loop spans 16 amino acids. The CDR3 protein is CASSLVTGGSVNEQFF. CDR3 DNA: TGTGCCAGCAGTTTAGTGACGGGAGGCAGTGTCAATGAGCAGTTCTTC.

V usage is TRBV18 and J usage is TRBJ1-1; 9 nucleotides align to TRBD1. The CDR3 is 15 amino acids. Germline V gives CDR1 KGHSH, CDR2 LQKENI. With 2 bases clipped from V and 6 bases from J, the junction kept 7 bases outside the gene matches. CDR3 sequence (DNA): TGTGCCAGCTCACCATGGGACAGGGCGGACGCTGAAGCTTTCTTT. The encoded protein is CASSPWDRADAEAFF.

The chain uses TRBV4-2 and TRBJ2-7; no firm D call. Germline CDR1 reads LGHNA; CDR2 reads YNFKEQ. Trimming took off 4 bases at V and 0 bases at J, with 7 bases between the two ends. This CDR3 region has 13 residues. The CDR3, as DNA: TGTGCCAGCAGCCCACAGATCTCCTACGAGCAGTACTTC. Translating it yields CASSPQISYEQYF.

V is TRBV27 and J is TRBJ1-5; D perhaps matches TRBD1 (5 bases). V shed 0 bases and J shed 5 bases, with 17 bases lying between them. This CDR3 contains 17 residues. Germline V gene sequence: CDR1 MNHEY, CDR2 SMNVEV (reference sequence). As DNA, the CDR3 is TGTGCCAGCAGTTTATCGTGGGGCAGGACGGGTTATCAGCCCCAGCATTTT. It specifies CASSLSWGRTGYQPQHF.

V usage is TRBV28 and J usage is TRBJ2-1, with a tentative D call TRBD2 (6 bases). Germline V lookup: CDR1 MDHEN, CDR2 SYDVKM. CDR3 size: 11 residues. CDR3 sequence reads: CASPGRNEQFF. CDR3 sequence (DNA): TGTGCGTCACCGGGGAGGAATGAGCAGTTCTTC.

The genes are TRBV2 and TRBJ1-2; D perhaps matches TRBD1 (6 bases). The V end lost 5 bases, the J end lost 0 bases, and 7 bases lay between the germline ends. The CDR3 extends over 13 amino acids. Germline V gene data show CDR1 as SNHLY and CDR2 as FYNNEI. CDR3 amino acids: CASSPGANYGYTF. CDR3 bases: TGTGCCAGCAGTCCAGGGGCTAACTATGGCTACACCTTC.

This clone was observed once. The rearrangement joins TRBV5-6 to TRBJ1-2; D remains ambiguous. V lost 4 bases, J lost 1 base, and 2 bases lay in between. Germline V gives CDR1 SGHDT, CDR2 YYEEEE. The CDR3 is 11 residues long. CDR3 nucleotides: TGTGCCAGCAGCCATAACTATGGCTACACCTTC. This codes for CASSHNYGYTF.

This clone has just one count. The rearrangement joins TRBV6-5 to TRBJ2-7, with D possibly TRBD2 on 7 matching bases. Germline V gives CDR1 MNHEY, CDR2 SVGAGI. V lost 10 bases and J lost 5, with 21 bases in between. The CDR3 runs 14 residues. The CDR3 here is CATQGGGKGHEQYF. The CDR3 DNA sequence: TGTGCCACCCAAGGGGGGGGGAAGGGGCACGAGCAGTACTTC.

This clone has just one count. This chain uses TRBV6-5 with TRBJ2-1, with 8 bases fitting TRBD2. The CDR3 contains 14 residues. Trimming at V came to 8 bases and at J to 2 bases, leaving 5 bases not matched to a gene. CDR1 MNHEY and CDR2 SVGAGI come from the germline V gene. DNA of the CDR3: TGTGCCAGCTGGGTTAGCGGGACCTACAATGAGCAGTTCTTC. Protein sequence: CASWVSGTYNEQFF.

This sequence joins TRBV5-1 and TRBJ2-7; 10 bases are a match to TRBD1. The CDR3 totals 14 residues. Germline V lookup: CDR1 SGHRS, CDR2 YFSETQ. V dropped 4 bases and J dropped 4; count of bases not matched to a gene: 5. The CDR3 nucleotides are TGCGCCAGCAGCCCGGGACAGGGGCTTTACGAGCAGTACTTC. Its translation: CASSPGQGLYEQYF.

The DNA for the CDR3 is TGTGCCAGCAGTGACTACCGCCGACAGGGGAGCGCTGAAGCTTTCTTT. Its protein product is CASSDYRRQGSAEAFF. This chain joins TRBV6-1 and TRBJ1-1, with 8 positions matching TRBD1. CDR1 is MNHNS and CDR2 is SASEGT in the germline V gene. V shed 3 bases and J 6 bases; nucleotides not matched to a gene: 12. The CDR3 covers 16 residues.

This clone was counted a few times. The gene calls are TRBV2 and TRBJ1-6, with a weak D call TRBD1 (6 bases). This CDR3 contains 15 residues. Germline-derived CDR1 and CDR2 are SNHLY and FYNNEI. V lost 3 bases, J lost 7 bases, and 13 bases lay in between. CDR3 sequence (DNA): TGTGCCAGCAGTGATCGGGGGGGGGCCAATTCACCCCTCCACTTT. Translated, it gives CASSDRGGANSPLHF.

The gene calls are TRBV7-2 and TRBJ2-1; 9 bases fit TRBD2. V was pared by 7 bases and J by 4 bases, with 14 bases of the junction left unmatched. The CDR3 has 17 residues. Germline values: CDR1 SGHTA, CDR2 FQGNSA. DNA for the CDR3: TGTGCCAGCACCCCCCGTGCGGCGGGAGGGGCTTACAATGAGCAGTTCTTC. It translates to CASTPRAAGGAYNEQFF.

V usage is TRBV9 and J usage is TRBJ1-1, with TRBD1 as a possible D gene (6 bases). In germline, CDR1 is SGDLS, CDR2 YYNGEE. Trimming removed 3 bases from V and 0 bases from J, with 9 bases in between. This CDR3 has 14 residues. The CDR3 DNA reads TGTGCCAGCAGCGCAAGACAGGTGAACACTGAAGCTTTCTTT. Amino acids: CASSARQVNTEAFF.

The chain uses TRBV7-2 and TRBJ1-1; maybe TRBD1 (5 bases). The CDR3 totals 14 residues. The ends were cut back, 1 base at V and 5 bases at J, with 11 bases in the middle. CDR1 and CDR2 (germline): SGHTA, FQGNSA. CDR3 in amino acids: CASSLEGGGTEAFF. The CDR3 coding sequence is TGTGCCAGCAGCTTAGAAGGTGGGGGGACTGAAGCTTTCTTT.

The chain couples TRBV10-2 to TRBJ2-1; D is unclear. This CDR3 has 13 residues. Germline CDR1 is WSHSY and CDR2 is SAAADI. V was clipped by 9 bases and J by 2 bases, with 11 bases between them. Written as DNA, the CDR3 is TGCGCCAGTAGATCGATTCCCTACAATGAGCAGTTCTTC. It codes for CASRSIPYNEQFF.

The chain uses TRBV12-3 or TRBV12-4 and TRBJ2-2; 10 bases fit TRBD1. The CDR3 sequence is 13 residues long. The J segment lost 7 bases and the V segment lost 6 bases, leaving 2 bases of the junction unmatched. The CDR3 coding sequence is TGTGCCAGCAGGGACAGGGGGGACGGGGAGCTGTTTTTT. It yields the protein CASRDRGDGELFF.

Here the CDR3 reads CASSYRGRNTEAFF. Here the CDR3 DNA reads TGTGCCAGCAGTTACAGGGGGAGGAACACTGAAGCTTTCTTT. The chain uses TRBV6-5 and TRBJ1-1; perhaps TRBD1 as D (6 bases). The ends were cut back, 2 bases at V and 1 base at J, with 8 bases in the middle. Per germline, CDR1 MNHEY and CDR2 SVGAGI. The CDR3 has 14 amino acids.

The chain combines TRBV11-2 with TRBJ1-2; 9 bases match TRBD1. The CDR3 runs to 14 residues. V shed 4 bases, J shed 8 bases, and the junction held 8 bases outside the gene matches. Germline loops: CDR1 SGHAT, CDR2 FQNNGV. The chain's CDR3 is CASSSGTGTVGYTF. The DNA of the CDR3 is TGTGCCAGCAGCTCAGGGACAGGGACTGTCGGCTACACCTTC.

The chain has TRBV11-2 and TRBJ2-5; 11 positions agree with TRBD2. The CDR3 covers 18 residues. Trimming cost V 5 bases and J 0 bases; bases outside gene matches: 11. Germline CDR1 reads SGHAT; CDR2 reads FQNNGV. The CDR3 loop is CASSPMGASGGYQETQYF. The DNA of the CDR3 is TGTGCCAGCAGCCCGATGGGGGCTAGCGGGGGGTACCAAGAGACCCAGTACTTC.